Shown below are 27 T cell receptor beta chains from a single sample sequenced in a study of OX40 agonist ivuxolimab in advanced cancers. Sequencing used immunoSEQ multiplex PCR; TCRdb keeps in-frame clones, though not all of them. The profile covers about 120,000 clones, with around 89% appearing a single time and around 0.55% taken by the ten largest. The sample was CD4+ or CD8+ T cells sorted from blood, taken in a trial of the OX40 agonist ivuxolimab. These receptors were taken from an adult with an advanced solid tumor such as melanoma, head and neck, liver or kidney cancer.

The chain joins TRBV30 to TRBJ1-2; TRBD1 agrees at 8 bases. Germline trimming cut 2 bases from V and 7 bases from J; bases unmatched to any gene: 21. Germline CDR1 GTSNPN, CDR2 SVGIG (reference sequence). The CDR3 sequence is 18 residues long. This CDR3 reads CAWSNPGQGKGGTAGYTF. CDR3 bases: TGTGCCTGGAGTAACCCTGGACAGGGAAAAGGGGGGACTGCTGGCTACACCTTC.

The rearrangement uses TRBV4-3 and TRBJ2-4, with D maybe TRBD2 (6 bases). Between the trimmed V and J ends, which lost 0 bases and 3 bases, there was a span of 12 bases. The CDR3 sequence is 16 residues long. CDR1 is LGHNA, CDR2 YSLEER, per germline. In DNA, the CDR3 is TGCGCCAGCAGCCAAGACCCCGCGGGGAACAAAAACATTCAGTACTTC. Translation gives CASSQDPAGNKNIQYF.

The rearrangement uses TRBV5-6 and TRBJ1-3, with TRBD1 matching over 10 bases. The CDR3 extends over 14 amino acids. Per germline, CDR1 SGHDT and CDR2 YYEEEE. Trimming removed 9 bases from V and 3 bases from J; junction bases left unmatched: 6. CDR3 sequence (DNA): TGTGCCACAAACGACAGGGGGCGTGGAAACACCATATATTTT. It is translated as CATNDRGRGNTIYF.

The chain recombines TRBV28 with TRBJ1-5, with TRBD1 matching over 7 bases. Germline V gene data show CDR1 as MDHEN and CDR2 as SYDVKM. V was clipped by 6 bases and J by 2 bases; unmatched bases: 7. CDR3 length: 15 residues. This CDR3 reads CASSPTGAGNQPQHF. CDR3 DNA: TGTGCCAGCAGCCCTACAGGGGCGGGCAATCAGCCCCAGCATTTT.

This chain joins TRBV7-9 and TRBJ1-2; D unresolved. The CDR3 runs to 13 residues. Germline values: CDR1 SEHNR, CDR2 FQNEAQ (reference sequence). V was clipped by 0 bases and J by 6 bases, with 8 bases between them. CDR3 in DNA: TGTGCCAGCAGCTTAGCGCTGGCGGATGGCTACACCTTC. Translation: CASSLALADGYTF.

The rearrangement joins TRBV2 to TRBJ2-2, with 9 bases lining up with TRBD1. Germline V gene sequence: CDR1 SNHLY, CDR2 FYNNEI. CDR3 length: 15 amino acids. V trimming: 8 bases; J trimming: 4 bases; junction bases outside the gene matches: 8. CDR3 region: CASAQQGASTGELFF. CDR3 nucleotide sequence: TGTGCCAGCGCACAACAGGGGGCGTCCACCGGGGAGCTGTTTTTT.

J is TRBJ2-7 and V is TRBV27; possible D gene TRBD2, 7 bases. The V gene's germline CDR1 is MNHEY and CDR2 SMNVEV (reference sequence). The CDR3 has 13 amino acids. Trimming pared 5 bases from V and 5 bases from J, leaving 13 bases between. This chain's CDR3 is CASSLGGPDEQYF. As DNA, the CDR3 is TGTGCCAGCAGTCTCGGGGGGCCGGACGAGCAGTACTTC.

This clone was recorded only once. This chain's CDR3 is CASSLGGQGTDTQYF. In DNA, the CDR3 is TGTGCCAGCAGCCTAGGGGGACAGGGAACAGATACGCAGTATTTT. The gene calls are TRBV7-2 and TRBJ2-3; 9 nucleotides line up with TRBD1. CDR3 length equals 15 residues. CDR1 and CDR2 from the germline V gene are SGHTA and FQGNSA. The J segment lost 3 bases and the V segment lost 5 bases, leaving 6 bases of the junction unmatched.

The chain is built from TRBV11-2 and TRBJ2-5; 8 bases map to TRBD1. The CDR3 covers 14 residues. The V gene's germline CDR1 is SGHAT and CDR2 FQNNGV. Trimming cost V 2 bases and J 7 bases; bases outside gene matches: 6. This chain's CDR3 is CASSLQGAGGTQYF. The CDR3, as DNA: TGTGCCAGCAGCTTACAGGGGGCCGGAGGGACCCAGTACTTC.

The chain joins TRBV5-1 to TRBJ1-4; D might be TRBD1 (5 bases). This CDR3 is built from 14 residues. Germline V gene lookup returns CDR1 SGHRS and CDR2 YFSETQ. Trimming shortened V by 4 bases and J by 6 bases, and 13 bases separated the two germline ends. The CDR3 region is CASSPGGGDEKLFF. For the CDR3, the DNA is TGCGCCAGCAGCCCGGGGGGAGGGGATGAAAAACTGTTTTTT.

The gene calls are TRBV2 and TRBJ2-2, with D maybe TRBD2 (6 bases). CDR3 length: 15 amino acids. V dropped 5 bases and J dropped 4 bases, with 14 bases sitting between them. In germline, CDR1 is SNHLY, CDR2 FYNNEI. CDR3 nucleotides: TGTGCCAGCAGTAGTGAGGGACTGGGCACCGGGGAGCTGTTTTTT. Its translation: CASSSEGLGTGELFF. The full variable domain, completed using reference TRBV2 and TRBJ2-2, is EPEVTQTPSHQVTQMGQEVILRCVPISNHLYFYWYRQILGQKVEFLVSFYNNEISEKSEIFDDQFSVERPDGSNFTLKIRSTKLEDSAMYFCASSSEGLGTGELFFGEGSRLTVL.

About this clone itself: Other DNA sequences in this specimen translate into the identical CDR3. The rearrangement joins TRBV7-2 to TRBJ1-2, with D possibly matching TRBD1 (6 bases). V was trimmed by 1 base and J by 2 bases, leaving 8 bases between them. CDR3 length equals 14 residues. CDR1 SGHTA and CDR2 FQGNSA come from the germline V gene. The CDR3 sequence: CASSLVGGNYGYTF. In DNA, the CDR3 is TGTGCCAGCAGCTTAGTTGGGGGCAACTATGGCTACACCTTC.

The chain links TRBV28 to TRBJ1-1, with TRBD1 matching over 8 bases. The V gene end was trimmed by 7 bases and the J gene end by 5 bases; junction bases not matched to a gene: 3. Germline V lookup: CDR1 MDHEN, CDR2 SYDVKM. CDR3 length: 12 amino acids. CDR3 sequence (DNA): TGTGCCAGCACTACAGGGGGGACTGAAGCTTTCTTT. This sequence encodes CASTTGGTEAFF.

This CDR3 reads CASSTTMAGEQYF. CDR3 sequence (DNA): TGTGCCAGTAGTACTACGATGGCTGGGGAGCAGTACTTC. The chain carries TRBV19 and TRBJ2-7, with D unresolved. V dropped 4 bases and J dropped 7 bases, with 14 bases sitting between them. The V gene's germline CDR1 is LNHDA and CDR2 SQIVND (reference sequence). CDR3 length equals 13 residues.

CDR3 residues: CASSLDGRGAMNTEAFF. CDR3 sequence (DNA): TGTGCCAGCAGCTTAGACGGCAGGGGCGCGATGAACACTGAAGCTTTCTTT. The chain carries TRBV7-9 and TRBJ1-1, with TRBD1 as a possible D gene (6 bases). CDR3 size: 17 residues. The germline V and J ends were trimmed by 1 base and 0 bases, with 15 bases remaining between them. The germline CDR1 and CDR2 sequences are SEHNR and FQNEAQ (reference sequence).

The J gene is TRBJ2-3, the V gene TRBV27; D ambiguous. The V end was cut by 4 bases, the J end by 4 bases, with 6 bases between. Germline V gives CDR1 MNHEY, CDR2 SMNVEV (reference sequence). The CDR3 spans 12 residues. The CDR3 spells CASSSEADTQYF. Here the CDR3 DNA reads TGTGCCAGCAGTTCGGAAGCAGATACGCAGTATTTT.

CDR3 in DNA: TGTGCCAGCACCGACAGTTTGAACACTGAAGCTTTCTTT. Translation: CASTDSLNTEAFF. This sequence joins TRBV28 and TRBJ1-1, with a weak D call TRBD1 (5 bases). CDR3 length: 13 residues. The germline V gene encodes CDR1 MDHEN and CDR2 SYDVKM. Trimming shortened V by 7 bases and J by 0 bases, and 9 bases separated the two germline ends.

V gene TRBV27 combines with J gene TRBJ2-7; the match to TRBD1 covers 7 bases. Germline CDR1 is MNHEY and CDR2 is SMNVEV (reference sequence). The CDR3 is 16 amino acids. The V gene end was trimmed by 7 bases and the J gene end by 0 bases; junction bases not matched to a gene: 12. The DNA for the CDR3 is TGTGCCAGCACTGGTGGGGACAGCCAGAGCTCCTACGAGCAGTACTTC. Translating gives CASTGGDSQSSYEQYF.

Here the CDR3 reads CASSQVSGPYEQYF. The CDR3 DNA follows: TGCGCCAGCAGCCAAGTTTCAGGGCCCTACGAGCAGTACTTC. V usage is TRBV4-3 and J usage is TRBJ2-7; tentative D call: TRBD1 (5 bases). The CDR3 is 14 amino acids. V shed 1 base and J shed 2 bases, with 9 bases lying between them. Germline V gene sequence: CDR1 LGHNA, CDR2 YSLEER.

This clone was detected only once. The V call is TRBV6-1, the J call TRBJ2-5; no clear D gene. V lost 6 bases and J lost 3, with 11 bases in between. Germline V gene sequence: CDR1 MNHNS, CDR2 SASEGT. The length of the CDR3 is 13 residues. CDR3 sequence reads: CASSRLNKETQYF. CDR3 coding DNA: TGTGCCAGCAGCAGACTTAACAAAGAGACCCAGTACTTC.

The chain has TRBV6-1 and TRBJ2-6, with TRBD1 identical over 10 bases. Germline V CDR1 and CDR2: MNHNS, SASEGT. V trimming: 3 bases; J trimming: 0 bases; junction bases outside the gene matches: 2. The CDR3 is made up of 17 amino acids. The CDR3 sequence is CASSDRDRGSGANVLTF. The CDR3 nucleotides read TGTGCCAGCAGTGACCGGGACAGGGGCTCTGGGGCCAACGTCCTGACTTTC.

This clone showed up just a few times. The J gene is TRBJ1-6, the V gene TRBV6-5, with unresolved D. The ends were cut back, 5 bases at V and 9 bases at J, with 17 bases in the middle. Germline lookup yields CDR1 MNHEY and CDR2 SVGAGI. The CDR3 length is 15 residues. The CDR3 DNA is TGTGCCAGCAGTCCCTCTGCGGCCTCTAGTTCACCCCTCCACTTT. Translation gives CASSPSAASSSPLHF.

J is TRBJ1-2 and V is TRBV7-9; 8 bases fit TRBD1. Germline CDR1 reads SEHNR; CDR2 reads FQNEAQ (reference sequence). The CDR3 extends over 18 amino acids. V was clipped by 4 bases and J by 1 base; unmatched bases: 14. The CDR3: CASSSQGTGYGVNYGYTF. CDR3 bases: TGTGCCAGCAGCTCTCAAGGGACAGGATACGGAGTTAACTATGGCTACACCTTC.

J is TRBJ1-6 and V is TRBV28, with 7 bases fitting TRBD1. Germline values: CDR1 MDHEN, CDR2 SYDVKM. V lost 6 bases and J lost 4; bases outside the gene matches: 6. The CDR3 length is 15 residues. The CDR3 spells CASRQGTAYNSPLHF. CDR3 nucleotide sequence: TGTGCCAGCAGGCAGGGGACAGCTTATAATTCACCCCTCCACTTT.

The chain recombines TRBV4-3 with TRBJ1-4, with TRBD1 matching over 9 bases. The CDR3 sequence is 14 residues long. Germline loops: CDR1 LGHNA, CDR2 YSLEER. After removal of 3 bases from V and 4 bases from J, the junction contained 0 bases not matched to a gene. CDR3 DNA sequence: TGCGCCAGCAGCCAGGACAGGGGTAATGAAAAACTGTTTTTT. It specifies CASSQDRGNEKLFF.

The chain carries TRBV2 and TRBJ1-2; D might be TRBD1 (5 bases). CDR3 length: 14 amino acids. The ends were cut back, 6 bases at V and 8 bases at J, with 19 bases in the middle. Germline lookup yields CDR1 SNHLY and CDR2 FYNNEI. The CDR3 DNA is TGTGCCAGCAGCTCACAGACACAGGCAACAGGCTACACCTTC. Amino acids: CASSSQTQATGYTF.

This chain links TRBV5-1 with TRBJ1-4; D is uncertain. With 1 base removed from V and 8 bases from J, the gap between germline ends came to 12 bases. Germline V gives CDR1 SGHRS, CDR2 YFSETQ. This CDR3 has 14 amino acids. The CDR3 loop is CASSLSGLQEKLFF. The CDR3 nucleotides are TGCGCCAGCAGCTTGTCGGGGTTGCAGGAAAAACTGTTTTTT. Full variable domain (remainder filled in from reference TRBV5-1 and TRBJ1-4): KAGVTQTPRYLIKTRGQQVTLSCSPISGHRSVSWYQQTPGQGLQFLFEYFSETQRNKGNFPGRFSGRQFSNSRSEMNVSTLELGDSALYLCASSLSGLQEKLFFGSGTQLSVL.